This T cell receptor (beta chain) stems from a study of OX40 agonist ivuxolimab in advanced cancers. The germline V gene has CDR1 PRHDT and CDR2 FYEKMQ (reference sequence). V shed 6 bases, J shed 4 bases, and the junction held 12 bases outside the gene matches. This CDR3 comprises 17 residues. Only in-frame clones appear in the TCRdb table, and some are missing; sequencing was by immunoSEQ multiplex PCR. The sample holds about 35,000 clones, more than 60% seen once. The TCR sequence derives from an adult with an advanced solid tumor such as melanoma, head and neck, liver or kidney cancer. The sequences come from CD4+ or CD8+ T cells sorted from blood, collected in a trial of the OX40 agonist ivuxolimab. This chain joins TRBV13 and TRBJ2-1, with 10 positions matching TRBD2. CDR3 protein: CASSPRGTSGVYNEQFF. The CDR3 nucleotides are TGTGCCAGCAGTCCCCGAGGCACTAGCGGGGTATACAATGAGCAGTTCTTC.